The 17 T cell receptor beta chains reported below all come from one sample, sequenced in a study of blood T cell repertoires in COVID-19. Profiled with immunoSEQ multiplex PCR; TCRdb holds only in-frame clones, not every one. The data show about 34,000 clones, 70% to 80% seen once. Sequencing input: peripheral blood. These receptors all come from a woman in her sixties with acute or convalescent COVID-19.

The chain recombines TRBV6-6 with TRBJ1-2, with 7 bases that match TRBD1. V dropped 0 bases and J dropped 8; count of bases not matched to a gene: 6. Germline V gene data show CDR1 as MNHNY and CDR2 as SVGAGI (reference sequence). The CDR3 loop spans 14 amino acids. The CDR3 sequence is CASSYSQGSSGYTF. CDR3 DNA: TGTGCCAGCAGTTACTCACAGGGGTCATCGGGCTACACCTTC.

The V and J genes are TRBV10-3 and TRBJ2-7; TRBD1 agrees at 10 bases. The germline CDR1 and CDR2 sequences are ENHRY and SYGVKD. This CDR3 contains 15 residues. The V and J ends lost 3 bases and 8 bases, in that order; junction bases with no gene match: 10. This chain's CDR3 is CAISDPVGDRGKQYF. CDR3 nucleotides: TGTGCCATCAGTGACCCCGTGGGGGACAGGGGCAAGCAGTACTTC.

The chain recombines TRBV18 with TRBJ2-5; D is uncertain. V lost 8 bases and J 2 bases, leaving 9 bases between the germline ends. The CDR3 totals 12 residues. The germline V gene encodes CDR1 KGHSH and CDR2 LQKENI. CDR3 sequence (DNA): TGTGCCAGCCGCCGAGAACAAGAGACCCAGTACTTC. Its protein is CASRREQETQYF. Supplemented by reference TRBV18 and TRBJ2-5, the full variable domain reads NAGVMQNPRHLVRRRGQEARLRCSPMKGHSHVYWYRQLPEEGLKFMVYLQKENIIDESGMPKERFSAEFPKEGPSILRIQQVVRGDSAAYFCASRREQETQYFGPGTRLLVL.

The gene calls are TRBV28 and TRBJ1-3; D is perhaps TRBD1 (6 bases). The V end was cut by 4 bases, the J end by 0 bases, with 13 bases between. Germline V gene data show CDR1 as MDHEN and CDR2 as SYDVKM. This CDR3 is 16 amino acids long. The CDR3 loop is CASSSSGVSSGNTIYF. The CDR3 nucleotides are TGTGCCAGCAGTTCGTCAGGGGTCAGCTCTGGAAACACCATATATTTT.

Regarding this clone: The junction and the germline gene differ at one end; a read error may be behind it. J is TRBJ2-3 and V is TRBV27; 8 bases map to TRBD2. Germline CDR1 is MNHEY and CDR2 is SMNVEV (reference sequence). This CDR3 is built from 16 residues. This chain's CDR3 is CASSFGQAGGTDTQYF. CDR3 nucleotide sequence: TGTGCCAGCAGTTTTGGCCAGGCGGGGGGCACGGATACGCAGTATTTT.

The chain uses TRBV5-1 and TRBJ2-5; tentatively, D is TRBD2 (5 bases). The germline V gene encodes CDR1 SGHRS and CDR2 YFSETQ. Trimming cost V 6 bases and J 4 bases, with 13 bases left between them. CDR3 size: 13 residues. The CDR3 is CASMPGGGETQYF. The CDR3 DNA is TGCGCCAGCATGCCGGGTGGAGGAGAGACCCAGTACTTC.

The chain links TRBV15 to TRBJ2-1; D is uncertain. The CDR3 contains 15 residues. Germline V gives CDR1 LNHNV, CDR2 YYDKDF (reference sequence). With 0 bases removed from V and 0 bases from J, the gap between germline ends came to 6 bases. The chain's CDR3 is CATSRDRNSYNEQFF. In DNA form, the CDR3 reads TGTGCCACCAGCAGAGATAGAAACTCCTACAATGAGCAGTTCTTC.

The CDR3 here is CASSLDSYSNQPQHF. The CDR3 nucleotides are TGTGCCAGCAGCCTAGACAGCTATAGCAATCAGCCCCAGCATTTT. This chain links TRBV6-5 with TRBJ1-5, with D possibly TRBD1 on 5 matching bases. Germline CDR1 is MNHEY and CDR2 is SVGAGI. Trimming stripped 6 bases from V and 0 bases from J, with 12 bases between. The CDR3 extends over 15 amino acids.

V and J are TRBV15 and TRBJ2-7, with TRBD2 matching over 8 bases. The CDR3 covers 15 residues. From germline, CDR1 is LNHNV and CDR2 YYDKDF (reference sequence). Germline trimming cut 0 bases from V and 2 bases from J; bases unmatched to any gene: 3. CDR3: CATSRDSGGAYEQYF. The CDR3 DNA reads TGTGCCACCAGCAGAGATTCCGGGGGGGCCTACGAGCAGTACTTC.

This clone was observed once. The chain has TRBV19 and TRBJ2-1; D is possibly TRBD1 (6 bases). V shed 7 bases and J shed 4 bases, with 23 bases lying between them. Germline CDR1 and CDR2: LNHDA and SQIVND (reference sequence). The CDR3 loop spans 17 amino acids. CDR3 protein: CASIPPGTGFRYNEQFF. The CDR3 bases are TGTGCCAGTATTCCACCGGGCACAGGGTTCCGATACAATGAGCAGTTCTTC.

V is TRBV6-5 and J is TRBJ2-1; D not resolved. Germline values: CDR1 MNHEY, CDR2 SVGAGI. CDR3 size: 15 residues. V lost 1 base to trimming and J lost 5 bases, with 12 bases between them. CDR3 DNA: TGTGCCAGCAGTTACTTGAGCGTTGGCGACAATGAGCAGTTCTTC. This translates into CASSYLSVGDNEQFF.

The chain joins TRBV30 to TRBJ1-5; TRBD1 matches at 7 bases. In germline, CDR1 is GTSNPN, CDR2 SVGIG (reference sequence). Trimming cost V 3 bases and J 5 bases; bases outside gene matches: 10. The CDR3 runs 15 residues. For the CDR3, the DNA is TGTGCCTGGAGCGGAAGACAGGGTGGATATCAGCCCCAGCATTTT. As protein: CAWSGRQGGYQPQHF.

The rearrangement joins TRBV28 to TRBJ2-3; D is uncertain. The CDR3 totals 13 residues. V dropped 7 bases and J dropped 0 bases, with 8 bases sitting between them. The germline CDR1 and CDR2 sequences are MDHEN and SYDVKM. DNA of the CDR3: TGTGCCAGCATTACAGCTAGCACAGATACGCAGTATTTT. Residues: CASITASTDTQYF.

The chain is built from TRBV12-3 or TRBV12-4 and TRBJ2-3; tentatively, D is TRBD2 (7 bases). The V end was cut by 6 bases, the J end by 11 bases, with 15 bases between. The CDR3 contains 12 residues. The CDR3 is CASSRGGGRQYF. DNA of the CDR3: TGTGCCAGCAGCCGAGGGGGGGGAAGGCAGTATTTT.

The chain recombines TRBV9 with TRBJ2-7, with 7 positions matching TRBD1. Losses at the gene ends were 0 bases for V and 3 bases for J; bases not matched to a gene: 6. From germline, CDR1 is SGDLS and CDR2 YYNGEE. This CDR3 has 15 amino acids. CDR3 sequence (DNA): TGTGCCAGCAGCGTAGAAGGACAGGTGGGCTACGAGCAGTACTTC. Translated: CASSVEGQVGYEQYF.

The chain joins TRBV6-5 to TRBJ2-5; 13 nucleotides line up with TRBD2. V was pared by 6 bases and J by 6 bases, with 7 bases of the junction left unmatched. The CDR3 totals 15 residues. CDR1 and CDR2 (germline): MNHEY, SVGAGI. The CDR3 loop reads CASSRGTSGEKTQYF. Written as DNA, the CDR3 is TGTGCCAGCAGCCGGGGGACTAGCGGGGAAAAGACCCAGTACTTC.

The CDR3: CASSQLAFLFYEQYF. The DNA for the CDR3 is TGTGCCAGCAGCCAACTAGCGTTTCTTTTCTACGAGCAGTACTTC. The chain links TRBV11-2 to TRBJ2-7, with TRBD2 matching over 7 bases. This CDR3 has 15 amino acids. Germline V gene lookup returns CDR1 SGHAT and CDR2 FQNNGV. Trimming cost V 5 bases and J 3 bases; bases outside gene matches: 10.